A selection of T cell receptor beta chains follows, all from one sample in a study of T cells after yellow fever vaccination. TCRdb independently ran MiXCR on the 5' RACE reads; one entry per CDR3 protein. Of about 220,000 distinct CDR3 sequences listed, approximately 3.3% are singletons. Sequenced material: CD4+ T cells sorted from PBMCs, taken 10 days after the yellow fever booster vaccination. Receptor source: a man younger than 30 who received the YFV17D yellow fever vaccine. The CDR3 runs from the conserved cysteine through the conserved F or W. A D gene is named only where the DNA matches it firmly. The size entry is marked missing in some rows and otherwise reads once, few, many or a size class.

size,D,V,J,CDR3,DNA
few,TRBD1,TRBV9,TRBJ2-7,CASSVGGQGDYEQYF,TGTGCCAGCAGCGTAGGAGGACAGGGGGACTACGAGCAGTACTTC
few,-,TRBV27,TRBJ1-4,CASSLRTDLGKLFF,TGTGCCAGCAGTTTGAGGACGGATCTGGGGAAACTGTTTTTT
-,TRBD1,TRBV12-3/TRBV12-4,TRBJ2-2,CASSFPDRVTGELFF,TGTGCCAGCAGTTTCCCGGACAGGGTAACCGGGGAGCTGTTTTTT
many,TRBD2,TRBV7-2,TRBJ2-7,CASSRQTSGGPYEQYF,TGTGCCAGCAGCCGCCAAACTAGCGGGGGCCCCTACGAGCAGTACTTC
many,TRBD2,TRBV20-1,TRBJ2-3,CSALSGGITDTQYF,TGCAGTGCCCTCAGCGGGGGAATCACAGATACGCAGTATTTT
many,-,TRBV10-3,TRBJ2-5,CAISLHRTKGIETQYF,TGTGCCATCAGCCTCCACCGGACCAAGGGGATAGAGACCCAGTACTTC
many,-,TRBV15,TRBJ1-5,CATSTLDGINQPQHF,TGTGCCACCAGCACCTTAGATGGGATAAATCAGCCCCAGCATTTT
many,-,TRBV9,TRBJ2-3,CASSVTLTTSTDTQYF,TGTGCCAGCAGCGTAACCCTGACTACTAGCACAGATACGCAGTATTTT
-,-,TRBV18,TRBJ1-3,CASSPTGFSGNTIYF,TGTGCCAGCTCACCGACAGGTTTCTCTGGAAACACCATATATTTT
few,TRBD2,TRBV27,TRBJ2-1,CASTEAGGSSYNEQFF,TGTGCCAGCACCGAAGCGGGGGGGAGCTCCTACAATGAGCAGTTCTTC
-,-,TRBV5-4,TRBJ2-3,CASSWAVSTDTQYF,TGTGCCAGCAGCTGGGCTGTTAGCACAGATACGCAGTATTTT
many,TRBD1,TRBV6-6,TRBJ1-3,CASRWTGLANTIYF,TGTGCCAGCAGGTGGACAGGGCTCGCAAACACCATATATTTT
many,-,TRBV4-2,TRBJ2-3,CASSQGSSGTDTQYF,TGTGCCAGCAGCCAAGGTTCCAGCGGCACAGATACGCAGTATTTT
many,-,TRBV4-2,TRBJ2-5,CASSGAVTEQETQYF,TGTGCCAGCAGCGGAGCGGTAACTGAGCAAGAGACCCAGTACTTC
many,TRBD1,TRBV7-2,TRBJ1-5,CASSWGVAGTGADQPQHF,TGTGCCAGCAGCTGGGGCGTTGCCGGGACAGGGGCTGACCAGCCCCAGCATTTT
many,TRBD2,TRBV12-5,TRBJ2-7,CASGRSGGLYEQYF,TGTGCTAGTGGCCGTAGCGGGGGGCTCTACGAGCAGTACTTC
many,-,TRBV24-1,TRBJ2-3,CATSDFTDTQYF,TGTGCCACCAGTGATTTCACAGATACGCAGTATTTT
-,-,TRBV5-1,TRBJ1-5,CASSREGGAGQPQHF,TGCGCCAGCAGCCGCGAGGGGGGGGCTGGTCAGCCCCAGCATTTT
many,-,TRBV25-1,TRBJ1-1,CASSGGQGTEAFF,TGTGCCAGCAGTGGTGGACAAGGGACTGAAGCTTTCTTT
many,-,TRBV6-5,TRBJ1-2,CASSYDGDYGYTF,TGTGCCAGCAGTTACGATGGGGACTATGGCTACACCTTC